This TCR beta chain was obtained from a study of blood T cell repertoires in COVID-19. Overall study context: Sites across the United States, Italy and Spain contributed samples from acute and convalescent COVID-19. T cells, B-cell-depleted T cells, or PBMCs provided the cDNA or gDNA that served as material.

Germline lookup yields CDR1 SGHNT and CDR2 YENEEA. The CDR3 contains 15 residues. Trimming left V 1 base short and J 2 bases short, with 10 bases between. Original methodology: For nucleated cells, counts were estimated from reference gene primer amplification. TCRdb's table, derived via immunoSEQ multiplex PCR, lists solely in-frame clones and lacks some. V, J and clone size were drawn from that table, and D and trimming were deduced from the DNA. The sample holds 55,000 to 80,000 clones; 74% are singletons and the top ten take approximately 28%. The sequence was obtained from a woman over 75 with acute or convalescent COVID-19. The sample consisted of peripheral blood. This sequence joins TRBV11-3 and TRBJ2-3; no firm D call. The CDR3 coding sequence is TGTGCCAGCAGCTTAGCAGGCCTCTACACAGATACGCAGTATTTT. Translated, it gives CASSLAGLYTDTQYF.